This TCR beta chain was sequenced during a study of shared clonotypes between healthy human individuals. Study results and limitations: Sorted-subset sequencing, rarefaction showed, was incomplete despite large depth. The four-donor shared clonotypes exceeded non-shared clonotypes in generation probability, with non-shared ones scoring lower. Naive subsets generally had larger estimated richness than memory subsets.

In the original workflow: Quality scores were absent from the junction-only immunoSEQ sequences, so filtering differed. Profiled with immunoSEQ multiplex PCR; TCRdb holds only in-frame clones, not every one. That table furnishes V, J and clone size, whereas the DNA furnished D and trimming. The table lists 1.5 million to 2.5 million clones, approximately 95% of them singletons. For this clone: Its matching antigen is unknown.

V lost 0 bases to trimming and J lost 5 bases; unmatched junction nucleotides: 8. The CDR3 is 17 residues long. Germline values: CDR1 KGHSH, CDR2 LQKENI. Positively selected for CCR7, the CD45RO-negative cells used as naive CD8 cells excluded terminally differentiated effector memory CD45RA+ cells. V and J are TRBV18 and TRBJ1-3, with 9 bases that match TRBD1. This receptor was obtained from a man younger than 30 in good health. The specimen sequenced was naive CD8+ T cells sorted from blood. This CDR3 is CASSPPGTGSPRNTIYF. Here the CDR3 DNA reads TGTGCCAGCTCACCACCAGGGACAGGGTCACCGAGAAACACCATATATTTT.